Following are 3 T cell receptor beta chains from one sample sequenced in a study of T cells after yellow fever vaccination. TCRdb reprocessed the 5' RACE reads via MiXCR and lists one record per CDR3 protein. Of about 230,000 distinct CDR3 sequences in the sample, 6.5% to 7.5% were seen once. The specimen was CD4+ T cells sorted from PBMCs, collected on the day of the yellow fever booster vaccination. The receptors were gathered from a man aged 25 to 40 who received the YFV17D yellow fever vaccine.

CDR3 region: CASSLSDDYEQYF. CDR3 DNA sequence: TGCGCCAGCAGCTTGTCGGATGACTACGAGCAGTACTTC. The rearrangement links TRBV5-1 to TRBJ2-7; D gene ambiguous. V was shortened by 1 base and J by 3 bases, with 8 bases between the two germline ends. This CDR3 has 13 amino acids. Germline V gene lookup returns CDR1 SGHRS and CDR2 YFSETQ.

This clonotype was seen more than once but under ten times. V gene TRBV2 combines with J gene TRBJ2-7, with TRBD2 matching 10 bases. V gave up 0 bases and J gave up 3 bases; unmatched junction bases: 2. The CDR3 spans 15 residues. Germline CDR1 SNHLY, CDR2 FYNNEI. DNA of the CDR3: TGTGCCAGCAGTGAAGCGCGGACTAGCGGCTACGAGCAGTACTTC. It specifies CASSEARTSGYEQYF. Based on the CDR3 plus reference TRBV2 and TRBJ2-7, the full variable domain is EPEVTQTPSHQVTQMGQEVILRCVPISNHLYFYWYRQILGQKVEFLVSFYNNEISEKSEIFDDQFSVERPDGSNFTLKIRSTKLEDSAMYFCASSEARTSGYEQYFGPGTRLTVT.

In regard to this clonotype: A junction end diverges from the germline sequence, so it may reflect a read error. The chain has TRBV20-1 and TRBJ2-7; TRBD1 might be the D (5 bases). This CDR3 region has 12 residues. The V gene's germline CDR1 is DFQATT and CDR2 SNEGSKA (reference sequence). The CDR3 protein is CSARDKTTGQNF. CDR3 sequence (DNA): TGCAGTGCTAGAGATAAAACAACTGGACAAAACTTC.